Shown below are 10 T cell receptor beta chains from a single sample sequenced in a study of neoadjuvant anti-PD-1 for oral cavity cancer (dated by TCRdb to the early 2020s). Preparation of the library involved the immunoSEQ multiplex PCR assay. TCRdb took over this immuneACCESS table, retaining in-frame rearrangements with V and J assigned. Such tables are incomplete; in checked studies, under half of the missing clones stem from an unresolved V gene, and the remainder is unexplained. The sample profile shows 55,000 to 80,000 clones; 83% of them were found once. The ten largest account for roughly 3.4% of the sample. This sample's time point label indicates: before neoadjuvant nivolumab. This specimen consisted of PBMCs, obtained before nivolumab (anti-PD-1) treatment. Receptors originate from a person aged 35-79 years with oral cavity squamous cell carcinoma.

The CDR3 sequence is CSVGEGSIAEAFF. As DNA, the CDR3 is TGCAGCGTTGGAGAGGGGAGTATCGCTGAAGCTTTCTTT. The chain employs TRBV29-1 and TRBJ1-1; perhaps TRBD1 as D (5 bases). Looked up from germline, CDR1 is SQVTM and CDR2 is ANQGSEA. The CDR3 sequence is 13 residues long. V dropped 4 bases and J dropped 6 bases, with 15 bases sitting between them.

The V gene is TRBV11-1, the J gene TRBJ1-2; 7 bases match TRBD1. This CDR3 spans 14 amino acids. Germline loops: CDR1 SGHAT, CDR2 FQDESV (reference sequence). V shed 4 bases, J shed 5 bases, and the junction held 7 bases outside the gene matches. This CDR3 is CASSSSGTVYGYTF. CDR3 bases: TGTGCCAGCAGCTCCTCCGGGACAGTATATGGCTACACCTTC. Complete variable domain (other parts from reference TRBV11-1 and TRBJ1-2): EAEVAQSPRYKITEKSQAVAFWCDPISGHATLYWYRQILGQGPELLVQFQDESVVDDSQLPKDRFSAERLKGVDSTLKIQPAELGDSAMYLCASSSSGTVYGYTFGSGTRLTVV.

The chain joins TRBV9 to TRBJ2-7; 14 bases are a match to TRBD2. Germline V gene lookup returns CDR1 SGDLS and CDR2 YYNGEE. The CDR3 extends over 17 amino acids. Losses at the gene ends were 4 bases for V and 6 bases for J; bases not matched to a gene: 12. CDR3 nucleotides: TGTGCCAGCAGCCCCAGTCCCGGGACTAGCGGGAGCCTCGAGCAGTACTTC. As protein: CASSPSPGTSGSLEQYF. The whole variable domain, filled in from reference TRBV9 and TRBJ2-7, reads DSGVTQTPKHLITATGQRVTLRCSPRSGDLSVYWYQQSLDQGLQFLIQYYNGEERAKGNILERFSAQQFPDLHSELNLSSLELGDSALYFCASSPSPGTSGSLEQYFGPGTRLTVT.

This sequence joins TRBV2 and TRBJ2-7, with 8 bases lining up with TRBD2. CDR1 is SNHLY and CDR2 is FYNNEI in the germline V gene. J lost 7 bases, V lost 7 bases, and 9 bases had no gene match. This CDR3 is 13 amino acids long. CDR3 region: CASTERPGGEQYF. The CDR3, as DNA: TGTGCCAGCACAGAGAGACCGGGGGGGGAGCAGTACTTC.

The chain is built from TRBV5-1 and TRBJ1-1; no firm D call. The germline V and J ends were trimmed by 4 bases and 0 bases, with 10 bases remaining between them. The CDR3 is made up of 14 amino acids. Germline CDR1 and CDR2: SGHRS and YFSETQ. CDR3 amino acids: CASSRDTVNTEAFF. CDR3 nucleotides: TGCGCCAGCAGCCGTGACACGGTGAACACTGAAGCTTTCTTT.

The chain employs TRBV7-3 and TRBJ2-1, with TRBD2 matching over 12 bases. From germline, CDR1 is SGHTA and CDR2 FQGTGA. V shed 4 bases, J shed 9 bases, and the junction held 7 bases outside the gene matches. The CDR3 runs to 15 residues. The CDR3 nucleotides are TGTGCCAGCAGCTCGACTAGCGGGAGTGGAGTTGAGCAGTTCTTC. Translating it yields CASSSTSGSGVEQFF.

The chain joins TRBV28 to TRBJ2-7; D unresolved. CDR1 MDHEN and CDR2 SYDVKM come from the germline V gene. The CDR3 totals 14 residues. V dropped 6 bases and J dropped 0 bases, with 12 bases sitting between them. The CDR3 here is CASSLYYSSYEQYF. The CDR3 DNA reads TGTGCCAGCAGCCTGTACTACTCCTCCTACGAGCAGTACTTC.

The chain employs TRBV5-6 and TRBJ2-1, with 9 bases fitting TRBD2. CDR1 and CDR2 from the germline V gene are SGHDT and YYEEEE. The ends lost 4 bases at V and 4 bases at J; junction bases unmatched: 6. This CDR3 is 15 amino acids long. The chain's CDR3 is CASSVLAGRYNEQFF. The CDR3 DNA sequence: TGTGCCAGCAGCGTGCTAGCGGGGCGATACAATGAGCAGTTCTTC.

This clone was seen once. The rearrangement links TRBV6-1 to TRBJ2-7; no clear D. The V and J ends lost 2 bases and 1 base respectively, with 3 bases between them. This CDR3 region has 12 residues. Germline CDR1 MNHNS, CDR2 SASEGT. For the CDR3, the DNA is TGTGCCAGCAGTGAAAGGTCCTACGAGCAGTACTTC. Its translation is CASSERSYEQYF.

Only one count was recorded for this clone. The J gene is TRBJ1-2, the V gene TRBV2; possibly TRBD1 for D (6 bases). Germline values: CDR1 SNHLY, CDR2 FYNNEI. The CDR3 extends over 14 amino acids. Trimming cost V 3 bases and J 7 bases, with 15 bases left between them. The CDR3 bases are TGTGCCAGCAGTGAGCGTCGGGGGCAGCTTGGCTACACCTTC. Translating gives CASSERRGQLGYTF.